Listed below are T cell receptor beta chains from one sample, sequenced in a study of regulatory T cells in long-lasting Graves disease. TCRdb processed the multiplex PCR reads anew with MiXCR; each CDR3 protein has one entry. The data contain about 400,000 distinct CDR3 sequences, over 12% of them singletons. These same data were also listed under a study on T cells in Graves' hyperthyroidism and ophthalmopathy.

Specimen: peripheral blood mononuclear cells (PBMCs), collected at new diagnosis, from a patient treated with antithyroid drugs. These receptors were collected from a middle-aged woman with Graves disease. The CDR3 runs from the conserved cysteine through the conserved F or W. The order of the fields is CDR3 length, J gene, V gene, CDR3 protein.

>15|TRBJ2-1|TRBV5-1
CASSKDRGTYNEQFF
>15|TRBJ1-6|TRBV3-1
CASSQGQDTISPLHF
>15|TRBJ2-3|TRBV7-2
CASSSGTISTDTQYF
>18|TRBJ2-7|TRBV3-1
CASSQDLAGALGRLEQYF
>16|TRBJ1-4|TRBV6-5
CASSYRWRGTNEKLFF
>14|TRBJ2-7|TRBV6-1
CASSEGAVYYEQYF
>16|TRBJ1-5|TRBV28
CASSTGGGGRGQPQHF
>13|TRBJ2-7|TRBV14
CASSLLREGEQYF
>16|TRBJ1-3|TRBV12-3/TRBV12-4
CASSIYSGQLGNTIYF
>20|TRBJ2-1|TRBV12-3/TRBV12-4
CASSPTTPSGRARSVNEQFF
>12|TRBJ2-1|TRBV11-2
CASSLDRYEQFF
>16|TRBJ2-7|TRBV2
CASRTPPGQGVLKQYF
>14|TRBJ1-4|TRBV27
CASRFTGGNEKLFF
>14|TRBJ2-3|TRBV13
CASSSPRGPDTQYF
>15|TRBJ1-1|TRBV30
CAWSMGGPGGTEAFF
>14|TRBJ2-2|TRBV7-2
CASSSRQGAGELFF
>14|TRBJ2-7|TRBV6-1
CASNIRADPYEQYF
>15|TRBJ2-7|TRBV28
CASSPLSPTRSEQYF
>13|TRBJ2-1|TRBV19
CASAGDTYNEQFF
>14|TRBJ2-2|TRBV6-1
CASSAGVMAGELFF
>14|TRBJ2-3|TRBV28
CASKGGRDTDTQYF
>11|TRBJ1-6|TRBV28
CASSTYNSLHF
>18|TRBJ2-1|TRBV7-9
CASRGQGAIIRGYNEQFF
>14|TRBJ2-1|TRBV9
CASSVGSGSDEQFF
>16|TRBJ2-3|TRBV18
CASSPPRGASTDTQYF
>15|TRBJ2-1|TRBV20-1
CSARDSGGSYNEQFF
>14|TRBJ2-1|TRBV5-1
CASSSAEAYNEQFF
>19|TRBJ2-2|TRBV2
CASREGTRSPVANTGELFF
>18|TRBJ2-1|TRBV6-2/TRBV6-3
CASSWETSGRRTDNEQFF
>15|TRBJ1-6|TRBV12-3/TRBV12-4
CASRPRDRDNSPLHF
>15|TRBJ2-3|TRBV7-8
CASSLTEQSTDTQYF
>15|TRBJ2-1|TRBV7-6
CASSLGLAGGAEQFF
>15|TRBJ1-3|TRBV15
CATSTRRNGGNTIYF
>15|TRBJ2-7|TRBV11-3
CASSLLLAGAYEQYF
>11|TRBJ1-1|TRBV10-3
CAIGGNTEAFF
>12|TRBJ2-1|TRBV12-3/TRBV12-4
CASSKTSVSQFF
>14|TRBJ2-7|TRBV20-1
CSARTGGDSYEQYF
>14|TRBJ1-1|TRBV19
CASSMQGVNTEAFF
>13|TRBJ2-1|TRBV12-3/TRBV12-4
CASSQGTYNEQFF
>12|TRBJ2-4|TRBV10-2
CASSESQNIQYF
>14|TRBJ1-4|TRBV6-1
CASSNDRGKEKLFF